This T cell receptor beta chain came from a study of early stage breast cancer tumors. Study-level information: Most invasive tumors, about 70% of the 16, were ER+/PR+/HER2-. Seven or eight ER+/PR+/HER2- tumors were invasive ductal; four were invasive lobular.

CDR1 is SGHDN, CDR2 FVKESK, per germline. The CDR3 is 14 residues long. The germline V and J ends were trimmed by 4 bases and 0 bases, with 10 bases remaining between them. The study's findings and limits: Tumors had roughly 2.5-fold higher T cell density than normal breast.

This clone appeared a few times. The antigen remains unidentified. Profiled with immunoSEQ multiplex PCR; TCRdb holds only in-frame clones, not every one. The sample includes several thousand clones, 71% seen only once; the top ten take 17%. This chain joins TRBV14 and TRBJ2-7; D is ambiguous. The source is a person in their sixties or seventies with breast cancer. Material: normal breast tissue next to the tumor. The CDR3 is CASSLSTLSYEQYF. CDR3 DNA sequence: TGTGCCAGCAGCCTTAGTACCCTCTCCTACGAGCAGTACTTC. Full variable domain (outside the CDR3, taken from reference TRBV14 and TRBJ2-7): EAGVTQFPSHSVIEKGQTVTLRCDPISGHDNLYWYRRVMGKEIKFLLHFVKESKQDESGMPNNRFLAERTGGTYSTLKVQPAELEDSGVYFCASSLSTLSYEQYFGPGTRLTVT.